The next 29 T cell receptor beta chains were all read from a single sample in a study of regulatory T cells in long-lasting Graves disease. With iRepertoire HTBI primers and Arm-PCR of CDR3 regions, TCR beta libraries were built. TCRdb re-derived calls from the multiplex PCR reads in MiXCR, one entry per CDR3 protein. The sample has about 520,000 distinct CDR3 sequences, approximately 12% seen once. Time point: newly diagnosed GD, antithyroid drugs for less than 3 months. From RNA extracted from PBMCs, the TCR library was made. The data also belong to a second study, concerning T cells in Graves' hyperthyroidism and ophthalmopathy.

Sample: peripheral blood mononuclear cells (PBMCs), taken at new diagnosis, from a patient treated with antithyroid drugs. Receptor source: a woman younger than 45 with Graves disease.

This chain connects TRBV12-3 or TRBV12-4 to TRBJ1-5, with TRBD1 matching over 11 bases. There are 16 residues in the CDR3. Trimming took 5 bases from V and 9 from J; bases not matched to a gene: 12. The CDR3 nucleotides are TGTGCCAGCAGTAAAAGATCCGGGACAGGGGGTTGGCCCCAGCATTTT. It encodes CASSKRSGTGGWPQHF.

This rearrangement joins TRBV6-2 or TRBV6-3 to TRBJ2-7; TRBD1 matches 10 bases. The V gene's germline CDR1 is MNHEY and CDR2 SVGEGT. There are 15 residues in the CDR3. With 3 bases clipped from V and 6 bases from J, the junction kept 8 bases outside the gene matches. CDR3 sequence: CASSYRGTGVLEQYF. The CDR3 DNA reads TGTGCCAGCAGTTATCGCGGGACAGGGGTTCTCGAGCAGTACTTC.

In its sample, this clonotype was seen many times. The chain uses TRBV28 and TRBJ1-1; TRBD1 aligns across 7 bases. Unmatched junction bases numbered 13, after V lost 8 bases and J lost 4 bases. The germline V gene encodes CDR1 MDHEN and CDR2 SYDVKM. CDR3 length: 15 residues. The CDR3 coding sequence is TGTGCCAGCGTACCAGGGGGTTCTGAGGGCACTGAAGCTTTCTTT. This gives the protein CASVPGGSEGTEAFF.

The rearrangement links TRBV12-3 or TRBV12-4 to TRBJ1-6; D remains unclear. V was clipped by 4 bases and J by 4 bases, with 20 bases between them. The CDR3 is 18 residues long. Here the CDR3 reads CASSYSMSPPPYNSPLHF. The CDR3 DNA reads TGTGCCAGCAGTTACTCGATGTCACCTCCTCCGTATAATTCACCCCTCCACTTT.

This clonotype was detected only a few times. This rearrangement joins TRBV6-1 to TRBJ2-2; TRBD1 is a possible D gene (5 bases). CDR3 length: 13 amino acids. Germline V CDR1 and CDR2: MNHNS, SASEGT. Trimming removed 5 bases from V and 3 bases from J, with 7 bases in between. CDR3 in DNA: TGTGCCAGCAGTCGCAGGGACACCGGGGAGCTGTTTTTT. This gives the protein CASSRRDTGELFF.

This chain connects TRBV20-1 to TRBJ2-3, with D tentatively TRBD1 or TRBD2 (5 bases each). V was pared by 0 bases and J by 1 base, with 14 bases between. The CDR3 has 16 amino acids. Per germline, CDR1 DFQATT and CDR2 SNEGSKA (reference sequence). This CDR3 is CSARDMRGTRTDTQYF. CDR3 bases: TGCAGTGCTAGAGATATGAGAGGGACCCGCACAGATACGCAGTATTTT.

At least ten counts were recorded for this clonotype. This rearrangement joins TRBV6-1 to TRBJ2-1; 9 positions agree with TRBD1. Germline values: CDR1 MNHNS, CDR2 SASEGT. The junction had 10 bases not matched to a gene; V was cut back by 4 bases and J by 0 bases. This CDR3 spans 18 amino acids. The CDR3 reads CASSVRDRVSSSYNEQFF. The CDR3 DNA reads as TGTGCCAGCAGTGTCCGGGACAGGGTCTCGAGCTCCTACAATGAGCAGTTCTTC.

This clonotype was observed a handful of times. This chain uses TRBV7-2 with TRBJ1-1; the D is unclear. CDR1 is SGHTA, CDR2 FQGNSA, per germline. This CDR3 contains 12 residues. V was trimmed by 5 bases and J by 2 bases, leaving 6 bases between them. CDR3 bases: TGTGCCAGCAGCCCCTTTAACACTGAAGCTTTCTTT. Translation gives CASSPFNTEAFF.

At least ten counts were recorded for this clonotype. This chain joins TRBV11-2 and TRBJ1-1; D is uncertain. The CDR3 loop spans 17 amino acids. From germline, CDR1 is SGHAT and CDR2 FQNNGV. V was shortened by 0 bases and J by 2 bases, with 16 bases between the two germline ends. CDR3 amino acids: CASSLEGQRFYNTEAFF. CDR3 bases: TGTGCCAGCAGCTTAGAAGGTCAGCGATTTTATAACACTGAAGCTTTCTTT. Variable domain in full (rest from reference TRBV11-2 and TRBJ1-1): EAGVAQSPRYKIIEKRQSVAFWCNPISGHATLYWYQQILGQGPKLLIQFQNNGVVDDSQLPKDRFSAERLKGVDSTLKIQPAKLEDSAVYLCASSLEGQRFYNTEAFFGQGTRLTVV.

This clonotype was seen many times. The rearrangement uses TRBV12-3 or TRBV12-4 and TRBJ1-3, with TRBD1 as a possible D gene (6 bases). V was clipped by 6 bases and J by 0 bases, with 15 bases between them. The CDR3 consists of 16 residues. CDR3: CASSTPGGLSGNTIYF. Written as DNA, the CDR3 is TGTGCCAGCAGCACCCCGGGGGGGCTCTCTGGAAACACCATATATTTT.

This clonotype has ten or more counts. This chain links TRBV20-1 with TRBJ2-3, with D unclear. The CDR3 has 12 amino acids. CDR1 is DFQATT, CDR2 SNEGSKA, per germline (reference sequence). Trimming cost V 3 bases and J 7 bases, with 11 bases left between them. CDR3: CSASRHSYTQYF. CDR3 nucleotides: TGCAGTGCTAGCCGGCACTCTTATACGCAGTATTTT.

The rearrangement uses TRBV20-1 and TRBJ1-3; D uncertain. CDR3 length: 11 residues. The germline V and J ends were trimmed by 3 bases and 4 bases, with 4 bases remaining between them. CDR1 and CDR2 from the germline V gene are DFQATT and SNEGSKA (reference sequence). The CDR3 nucleotides are TGCAGTGCTAGGGGAGGAAACACCATATATTTT. Its translation: CSARGGNTIYF.

This clonotype has a count of ten or more. This chain links TRBV11-2 with TRBJ1-2; D is ambiguous. Trimming stripped 8 bases from V and 8 bases from J, with 18 bases between. Germline CDR1 SGHAT, CDR2 FQNNGV. The length of the CDR3 is 13 residues. The CDR3, as DNA: TGTGCCAGCGTCGGGTCAGGCATTAGGGGCTACACCTTC. This translates into CASVGSGIRGYTF. Full variable domain (outside the CDR3, taken from reference TRBV11-2 and TRBJ1-2): EAGVAQSPRYKIIEKRQSVAFWCNPISGHATLYWYQQILGQGPKLLIQFQNNGVVDDSQLPKDRFSAERLKGVDSTLKIQPAKLEDSAVYLCASVGSGIRGYTFGSGTRLTVV.

This clonotype was seen many times. The chain combines TRBV6-5 with TRBJ1-2; D ambiguous. Germline CDR1 MNHEY, CDR2 SVGAGI. The CDR3 length is 14 residues. The germline V and J ends were trimmed by 2 bases and 7 bases, with 14 bases remaining between them. CDR3 amino acids: CASSYAPVLGGYTF. The CDR3 DNA sequence: TGTGCCAGCAGTTACGCTCCTGTTTTAGGTGGCTACACCTTC.

This clonotype has just a few counts. V gene TRBV4-2 combines with J gene TRBJ1-2; D gene uncertain. V was shortened by 4 bases and J by 4 bases, with 13 bases between the two germline ends. Germline assignment: CDR1 LGHNA and CDR2 YNFKEQ. The CDR3 consists of 14 residues. DNA for the CDR3: TGTGCCAGCAGCCCTGAAACAGTCCCCTATGGCTACACCTTC. This sequence encodes CASSPETVPYGYTF.

This clonotype has a handful of counts. The J gene is TRBJ1-1, the V gene TRBV24-1; a possible D gene is TRBD1 (5 bases). The V gene lost 4 bases and the J gene lost 0 bases, with 17 bases spanning the gap. The CDR3 covers 17 residues. The V gene's germline CDR1 is KGHDR and CDR2 SFDVKD. The CDR3, as DNA: TGTGCCACCAGTGACCCTGCGACGTGGGGGATGAACACTGAAGCTTTCTTT. Translating gives CATSDPATWGMNTEAFF.

This clonotype was observed many times. The chain joins TRBV18 to TRBJ1-1, with D maybe TRBD1 (5 bases). V was shortened by 0 bases and J by 1 base, with 9 bases between the two germline ends. CDR1 is KGHSH, CDR2 LQKENI, per germline. The CDR3 contains 15 residues. The CDR3 nucleotides are TGTGCCAGCTCACCACCGGGACCTAGGAACACTGAAGCTTTCTTT. Amino acids: CASSPPGPRNTEAFF. The full variable domain, with the rest looked up from reference TRBV18 and TRBJ1-1, is NAGVMQNPRHLVRRRGQEARLRCSPMKGHSHVYWYRQLPEEGLKFMVYLQKENIIDESGMPKERFSAEFPKEGPSILRIQQVVRGDSAAYFCASSPPGPRNTEAFFGQGTRLTVV.

This clonotype showed up many times. V and J are TRBV6-2 or TRBV6-3 and TRBJ2-2; 8 nucleotides match TRBD2. With 4 bases clipped from V and 4 bases from J, the junction kept 14 bases outside the gene matches. Looked up from germline, CDR1 is MNHEY and CDR2 is SVGEGT. The CDR3 spans 18 residues. The CDR3 region has the DNA TGTGCCAGCAGTTTATTGACGGTAATAGCGGGACGCACCGGGGAGCTGTTTTTT. Amino acid sequence: CASSLLTVIAGRTGELFF.

The V and J genes are TRBV14 and TRBJ2-1, with D hard to call. The CDR3 runs 13 residues. Germline CDR1 reads SGHDN; CDR2 reads FVKESK. V shed 1 base and J shed 9 bases, with 10 bases lying between them. The CDR3 sequence is CASSQVPGLEQFF. The CDR3 nucleotides read TGTGCCAGCAGCCAAGTTCCGGGTCTTGAGCAGTTCTTC.

CDR3 region: CASSPGEDRAGNQPQHF. In nucleotides, the CDR3 is TGTGCCAGCAGTCCGGGGGAAGACAGGGCTGGCAATCAGCCCCAGCATTTT. V and J are TRBV12-3 or TRBV12-4 and TRBJ1-5, with 7 bases lining up with TRBD1. The V gene end was trimmed by 5 bases and the J gene end by 2 bases; junction bases not matched to a gene: 12. This CDR3 contains 17 residues.

This clonotype was recorded many times. V usage is TRBV7-2 and J usage is TRBJ1-4, with TRBD1 matching over 10 bases. V gave up 3 bases and J gave up 7 bases; unmatched junction bases: 2. This CDR3 spans 14 amino acids. Germline CDR1 reads SGHTA; CDR2 reads FQGNSA. In nucleotides, the CDR3 is TGTGCCAGCAGCTTGGACAGGGGGGGTGAAAAACTGTTTTTT. This sequence encodes CASSLDRGGEKLFF.

Many counts were recorded for this clonotype. This sequence joins TRBV12-3 or TRBV12-4 and TRBJ2-6; D tentatively fits TRBD1 or TRBD2 (5 bases each). V was pared by 5 bases and J by 0 bases, with 17 bases between. CDR3 length: 18 residues. The CDR3 coding sequence is TGTGCCAGCAGTCTCCCGGGACGGAGGATCTCTGGGGCCAACGTCCTGACTTTC. This translates into CASSLPGRRISGANVLTF.

The rearrangement joins TRBV5-1 to TRBJ2-1, with TRBD2 matching 8 bases. CDR3 length: 15 residues. Germline V lookup: CDR1 SGHRS, CDR2 YFSETQ. J gave up 6 bases and V 1 base, and 6 bases lay outside the gene matches. The CDR3: CASSLTLAVGNEQFF. DNA for the CDR3: TGCGCCAGCAGCTTGACACTAGCGGTTGGCAATGAGCAGTTCTTC.

This clonotype has a count of ten or more. This rearrangement joins TRBV6-2 or TRBV6-3 to TRBJ1-2; D might be TRBD1 (5 bases). CDR3 length equals 14 residues. The germline V gene encodes CDR1 MNHEY and CDR2 SVGEGT. V lost 0 bases and J lost 1, with 6 bases in between. The CDR3 nucleotides are TGTGCCAGCAGTTACTCGACAGTTAACTATGGCTACACCTTC. This sequence encodes CASSYSTVNYGYTF.

J is TRBJ1-6 and V is TRBV19; 8 bases line up with TRBD1. The CDR3 length is 16 residues. The ends lost 4 bases at V and 3 bases at J; junction bases unmatched: 5. Germline V gene lookup returns CDR1 LNHDA and CDR2 SQIVND (reference sequence). DNA for the CDR3: TGTGCCAGTAGTACACGAGACAGGGGCTATAATTCACCCCTCCACTTT. Translating it yields CASSTRDRGYNSPLHF.

The chain joins TRBV9 to TRBJ2-1, with TRBD2 identical over 10 bases. V lost 0 bases and J lost 3; bases outside the gene matches: 3. Germline assignment: CDR1 SGDLS and CDR2 YYNGEE. The CDR3 has 16 residues. CDR3: CASSVASSGGYNEQFF. CDR3 DNA sequence: TGTGCCAGCAGCGTAGCCTCTAGCGGGGGCTACAATGAGCAGTTCTTC. Combining the CDR3 with reference TRBV9 and TRBJ2-1 gives the whole variable domain DSGVTQTPKHLITATGQRVTLRCSPRSGDLSVYWYQQSLDQGLQFLIQYYNGEERAKGNILERFSAQQFPDLHSELNLSSLELGDSALYFCASSVASSGGYNEQFFGPGTRLTVL.

As concerns this clonotype: This likely came from a read error, as a far larger clone is one base away. This chain joins TRBV2 and TRBJ2-4; 7 bases are shared with TRBD2. V gave up 9 bases and J gave up 13 bases; unmatched junction bases: 21. The germline V gene encodes CDR1 SNHLY and CDR2 FYNNEI. The CDR3 extends over 15 amino acids. Written as DNA, the CDR3 is TGTGCCAGGTCCAAGGAAGGGCTAGCGGTTAATGAGCAGTACTTC. This encodes CARSKEGLAVNEQYF.

Remarks on this clonotype: A read error may explain this, as a much larger clone is one base away. This likely comes from a read error, as the CDR3 has no conserved phenylalanine or tryptophan at its end. The J gene is TRBJ1-1, the V gene TRBV30; maybe TRBD1 (5 bases). V was shortened by 1 base and J by 4 bases, with 7 bases between the two germline ends. The CDR3 contains 12 residues. CDR1 and CDR2 from the germline V gene are GTSNPN and SVGIG (reference sequence). The chain's CDR3 is CAWSGGGTEAFL. The CDR3 DNA reads TGTGCCTGGAGTGGGGGGGGCACTGAAGCTTTCCTT.

This clonotype was seen repeatedly, ten times or more. The gene calls are TRBV11-2 and TRBJ1-1; D remains ambiguous. Trimming left V 4 bases short and J 1 base short, with 13 bases between. Germline loops: CDR1 SGHAT, CDR2 FQNNGV. This CDR3 is 15 amino acids long. CDR3 nucleotides: TGTGCCAGCAGCTCTCAGAGACTCGGGAACACTGAAGCTTTCTTT. Translation gives CASSSQRLGNTEAFF.